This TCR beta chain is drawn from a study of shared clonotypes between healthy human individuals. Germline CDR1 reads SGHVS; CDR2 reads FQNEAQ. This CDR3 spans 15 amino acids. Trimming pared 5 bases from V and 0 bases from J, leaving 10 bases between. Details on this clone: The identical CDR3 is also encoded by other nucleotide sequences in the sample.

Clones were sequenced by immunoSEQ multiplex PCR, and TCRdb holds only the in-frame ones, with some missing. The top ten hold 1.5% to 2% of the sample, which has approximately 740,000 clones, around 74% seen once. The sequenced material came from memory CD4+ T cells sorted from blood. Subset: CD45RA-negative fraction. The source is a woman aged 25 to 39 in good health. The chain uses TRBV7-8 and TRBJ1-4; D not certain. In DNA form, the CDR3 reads TGTGCCAGCAGCCTTAAGAGAGCAACTAATGAAAAACTGTTTTTT. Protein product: CASSLKRATNEKLFF.